These 30 T cell receptor beta chains were all obtained from the same sample, sequenced in a study of human T cells and chemical hapten exposure. Time point of the sample: pre-sensitization, week 0. Noted treatment: therapeutic diphenylcyclopropenone sensitization with weekly scalp DPC. TCRdb reprocessed the RACE reads via MiXCR and lists one record per CDR3 protein. The sample includes some 300,000 distinct CDR3 sequences, around 5.5% of them seen just once. This specimen was whole blood, taken in connection with sensitization to the hapten diphenylcyclopropenone (DPC). Receptors originate from a woman aged 18-29 years with alopecia areata. Some clones in this sample may be carry-over from other donors' samples.

This clonotype was seen at least ten times. This chain joins TRBV29-1 and TRBJ2-1; 7 bases are a match to TRBD1. V shed 6 bases and J 8 bases; nucleotides not matched to a gene: 13. Germline CDR1 reads SQVTM; CDR2 reads ANQGSEA. This CDR3 has 14 amino acids. The CDR3 loop reads CSVGENRGRHEQFF. As DNA, the CDR3 is TGCAGCGTGGGGGAGAACAGGGGACGGCATGAGCAGTTCTTC.

The table lists this clonotype with many counts. The chain carries TRBV29-1 and TRBJ2-3; D perhaps matches TRBD2 (5 bases). V was pared by 5 bases and J by 0 bases, with 12 bases between. This CDR3 is built from 14 residues. Germline assignment: CDR1 SQVTM and CDR2 ANQGSEA. The CDR3 DNA sequence: TGCAGCGTTTTCCCGGGGTCGAGCACAGATACGCAGTATTTT. Amino acids: CSVFPGSSTDTQYF.

This clonotype has more than one count but fewer than ten. The chain uses TRBV6-5 and TRBJ2-4; TRBD1 is a possible D gene (5 bases). V shed 6 bases and J shed 0 bases, with 12 bases lying between them. There are 15 residues in the CDR3. Germline lookup yields CDR1 MNHEY and CDR2 SVGAGI. CDR3 DNA: TGTGCCAGCAGAAGGGGCAGGCTAGCCAAAAACATTCAGTACTTC. Protein product: CASRRGRLAKNIQYF.

This clonotype showed up many times. At one of its ends the junction is not consistent with the germline gene, which may arise from a read error. This sequence joins TRBV20-1 and TRBJ1-2; 7 bases agree with TRBD1. The CDR3 extends over 12 amino acids. Germline V CDR1 and CDR2: DFQATT, SNEGSKA (reference sequence). The CDR3 coding sequence is TGCAGTGCCAGGGAGCAGGGGGGTAGGGCCCCCTTC. It translates to CSAREQGGRAPF.

The table lists this clonotype with many counts. This chain connects TRBV12-3 or TRBV12-4 to TRBJ1-5; D perhaps matches TRBD1 (5 bases). V lost 7 bases, J lost 2 bases, and 12 bases lay in between. CDR3 length equals 14 residues. DNA of the CDR3: TGTGCCAGCACCCTTTTCAGGGGCAATCAGCCCCAGCATTTT. The encoded protein is CASTLFRGNQPQHF.

This clonotype has at least ten counts. V is TRBV7-6 and J is TRBJ2-6, with D hard to call. CDR3 length: 13 amino acids. Germline-derived CDR1 and CDR2 are SGHVS and FNYEAQ. The V end lost 0 bases, the J end lost 12 bases, and 9 bases lay between the germline ends. CDR3 residues: CASSLALTSVLTF. As DNA, the CDR3 is TGTGCCAGCAGCTTAGCGCTTACCAGCGTCCTGACTTTC.

This clonotype was seen a handful of times. The chain recombines TRBV4-2 with TRBJ2-7; a weak D match, TRBD2 (6 bases). This CDR3 is 17 amino acids long. Germline-derived CDR1 and CDR2 are LGHNA and YNFKEQ. V was shortened by 3 bases and J by 4 bases, with 22 bases between the two germline ends. CDR3 region: CASSQTATGTAPYEQYF. The CDR3 DNA is TGTGCCAGCAGCCAGACCGCGACCGGGACTGCACCGTACGAGCAGTACTTC.

This clonotype has a count of ten or more. The chain has TRBV6-1 and TRBJ2-5; TRBD1 matches at 9 bases. The CDR3 is 15 residues long. In germline, CDR1 is MNHNS, CDR2 SASEGT. Trimming removed 4 bases from V and 1 base from J; junction bases left unmatched: 4. The CDR3 DNA follows: TGTGCCAGCAGTGTGGGGACAGGGTCCCAAGAGACCCAGTACTTC. Its translation: CASSVGTGSQETQYF.

This clonotype appeared a few times. In DNA, the CDR3 is TGTGCCAGCTCACCAACCAGCGGGGGGAGAATGGAGACCCAGTACTTC. Its protein product is CASSPTSGGRMETQYF. The genes are TRBV18 and TRBJ2-5; 9 positions agree with TRBD2. The V gene's germline CDR1 is KGHSH and CDR2 LQKENI. This CDR3 spans 16 amino acids. With 2 bases clipped from V and 5 bases from J, the junction kept 9 bases outside the gene matches.

CDR3 sequence (DNA): TGTGCCAGCAGCTCGGACAGGGCCAAAAACATTCAGTACTTC. Its protein product is CASSSDRAKNIQYF. The V call is TRBV7-2, the J call TRBJ2-4; 7 bases are a match to TRBD1. V shed 4 bases, J shed 1 base, and the junction held 1 base outside the gene matches. The CDR3 is made up of 14 amino acids. Germline CDR1 reads SGHTA; CDR2 reads FQGNSA.

This clonotype has ten or more counts. The chain is built from TRBV10-2 and TRBJ1-1; the D is unclear. This CDR3 is 13 amino acids long. Between the trimmed V and J ends, which lost 3 bases and 1 base, there was a span of 6 bases. Germline V gene sequence: CDR1 WSHSY, CDR2 SAAADI. CDR3 coding DNA: TGCGCCAGCAGTGAAGGGTCGAACACTGAAGCTTTCTTT. This encodes CASSEGSNTEAFF.

V is TRBV6-5 and J is TRBJ2-7, with D hard to call. The CDR3 is 12 amino acids. V was pared by 4 bases and J by 5 bases, with 9 bases between. Germline CDR1 reads MNHEY; CDR2 reads SVGAGI. In DNA form, the CDR3 reads TGTGCCAGCAGTTTCGGACGCGACGAGCAGTACTTC. This sequence encodes CASSFGRDEQYF.

In this sample, this clonotype turned up a few times. V usage is TRBV29-1 and J usage is TRBJ1-2; D is uncertain. There are 8 residues in the CDR3. The germline V and J ends were trimmed by 3 bases and 10 bases, with 3 bases remaining between them. In germline, CDR1 is SQVTM, CDR2 ANQGSEA. CDR3 amino acids: CSVDSYTF. The CDR3, as DNA: TGCAGCGTTGACTCCTACACCTTC.

This clonotype occurred many times. This chain connects TRBV7-9 to TRBJ2-3; 11 bases line up with TRBD2. There are 14 residues in the CDR3. After removal of 5 bases from V and 4 bases from J, the junction contained 2 bases not matched to a gene. Looked up from germline, CDR1 is SEHNR and CDR2 is FQNEAQ (reference sequence). DNA of the CDR3: TGTGCCAGCAGCACTAGCGGGGGCCCAGATACGCAGTATTTT. It specifies CASSTSGGPDTQYF. Drawing the rest from reference TRBV7-9 and TRBJ2-3, the complete variable domain is DTGVSQNPRHKITKRGQNVTFRCDPISEHNRLYWYRQTLGQGPEFLTYFQNEAQLEKSRLLSDRFSAERPKGSFSTLEIQRTEQGDSAMYLCASSTSGGPDTQYFGPGTRLTVL.

This clonotype showed up many times. This chain uses TRBV3-1 with TRBJ1-1, with TRBD1 matching over 8 bases. The junction had 23 bases not matched to a gene; V was cut back by 1 base and J by 4 bases. The CDR3 runs 21 residues. Germline V gene lookup returns CDR1 LGHDT and CDR2 YNNKEL (reference sequence). The chain's CDR3 is CASSQVIGRGRDVRYFTEAFF. CDR3 in DNA: TGTGCCAGCAGCCAAGTAATCGGCAGGGGGCGAGATGTGAGGTACTTCACTGAAGCTTTCTTT.

This clonotype was counted ten times or more. The chain combines TRBV12-3 or TRBV12-4 with TRBJ1-1; D is ambiguous. The CDR3 covers 14 residues. Trimming removed 2 bases from V and 6 bases from J, with 13 bases in between. The CDR3 loop reads CASSLNSGSAEAFF. Here the CDR3 DNA reads TGTGCCAGCAGTTTAAATTCCGGGTCCGCTGAAGCTTTCTTT.

Points on this clonotype: Just one base apart from a much larger clone, this may be a read error. The gene calls are TRBV12-3 or TRBV12-4 and TRBJ2-1; possible D gene TRBD2, 5 bases. V lost 6 bases and J lost 10, with 10 bases in between. The CDR3 spans 11 residues. The CDR3 protein is CASSGVEEQFF. CDR3 DNA sequence: TGTGCCAGCAGCGGGGTCGAAGAGCAGTTCTTC.

The rearrangement links TRBV20-1 to TRBJ2-7; D not certain. Trimming took off 3 bases at V and 9 bases at J, with 21 bases between the two ends. This CDR3 has 14 amino acids. Germline V lookup: CDR1 DFQATT, CDR2 SNEGSKA (reference sequence). CDR3 amino acids: CSASGVRALGLQYF. The CDR3 region has the DNA TGCAGTGCTAGCGGAGTCCGGGCCCTTGGGTTGCAGTACTTC.

This clonotype has only a few counts. This chain links TRBV7-6 with TRBJ1-1; D is ambiguous. Germline V gene sequence: CDR1 SGHVS, CDR2 FNYEAQ. This CDR3 is built from 13 residues. V was cut by 1 base and J by 7 bases, with 10 bases left in between. CDR3 sequence: CASSLGFEGEAFF. In DNA, the CDR3 is TGTGCCAGCAGCTTAGGGTTTGAGGGTGAAGCTTTCTTT.

This clonotype was seen repeatedly, ten times or more. The chain links TRBV4-3 to TRBJ2-7; 10 bases line up with TRBD1. Trimming at V came to 4 bases and at J to 3 bases, leaving 9 bases not matched to a gene. CDR3 length: 16 residues. The germline gives CDR1 LGHNA, CDR2 YSLEER. DNA of the CDR3: TGCGCCAGCAGCCCGGGGACAGGGGAAAATTTCTACGAGCAGTACTTC. This sequence encodes CASSPGTGENFYEQYF.

In this sample, this clonotype turned up many times. The chain carries TRBV2 and TRBJ2-5; 9 positions agree with TRBD1. This CDR3 region has 13 residues. The junction had 3 bases not matched to a gene; V was cut back by 5 bases and J by 5 bases. The V gene's germline CDR1 is SNHLY and CDR2 FYNNEI. The CDR3: CASSRQGDETQYF. The CDR3, as DNA: TGTGCCAGCAGTCGACAGGGGGATGAGACCCAGTACTTC.

This clonotype was seen ten or more times. This chain connects TRBV4-3 to TRBJ1-5, with 10 bases fitting TRBD1. The CDR3 has 19 amino acids. The germline gives CDR1 LGHNA, CDR2 YSLEER. Trimming removed 0 bases from V and 2 bases from J; junction bases left unmatched: 10. In DNA form, the CDR3 reads TGCGCCAGCAGCCAAGATATTGGGACAGGGGCTTTCGGCAATCAGCCCCAGCATTTT. It specifies CASSQDIGTGAFGNQPQHF.

There are many counts of this clonotype. The chain couples TRBV29-1 to TRBJ2-5, with 11 bases that match TRBD1. J gave up 4 bases and V 6 bases, and 1 base lay outside the gene matches. The CDR3 is 12 residues long. Germline CDR1 reads SQVTM; CDR2 reads ANQGSEA. The CDR3 bases are TGCAGCGTGGACAGGGGGCGAGAGACCCAGTACTTC. This sequence encodes CSVDRGRETQYF.

The chain combines TRBV18 with TRBJ1-1; no clear D. This CDR3 contains 11 residues. The V and J ends lost 9 bases and 4 bases respectively, with 9 bases between them. Germline-derived CDR1 and CDR2 are KGHSH and LQKENI. The CDR3 spells CARSWGTEAFF. DNA of the CDR3: TGTGCCAGATCCTGGGGCACTGAAGCTTTCTTT.

This clonotype was seen only a few times. The chain recombines TRBV12-3 or TRBV12-4 with TRBJ1-6, with D possibly matching TRBD1 (6 bases). V lost 7 bases, J lost 10 bases, and 11 bases lay in between. CDR3 length equals 12 residues. CDR3 coding DNA: TGTGCCAGCACCCTAGGGGGATCACCCCTCCACTTT. Amino acid sequence: CASTLGGSPLHF.

This clonotype appeared a few times. The J gene is TRBJ2-1, the V gene TRBV10-3; D is ambiguous. Germline CDR1 and CDR2: ENHRY and SYGVKD. The V gene lost 8 bases and the J gene lost 8 bases, with 10 bases spanning the gap. This CDR3 contains 11 residues. This CDR3 is CAIRTADEQFF. In DNA, the CDR3 is TGTGCCATCCGGACGGCTGATGAGCAGTTCTTC.

V usage is TRBV6-1 and J usage is TRBJ1-1; no clear D gene. Germline V gene sequence: CDR1 MNHNS, CDR2 SASEGT. V dropped 2 bases and J dropped 2 bases, with 12 bases sitting between them. The CDR3 totals 15 residues. The CDR3 sequence is CASSEYVEFNTEAFF. The CDR3, as DNA: TGTGCCAGCAGTGAATATGTGGAGTTCAACACTGAAGCTTTCTTT.

The chain is built from TRBV7-2 and TRBJ2-3; 7 nucleotides align to TRBD2. The germline V gene encodes CDR1 SGHTA and CDR2 FQGNSA. Trimming took 5 bases from V and 4 from J; bases not matched to a gene: 12. CDR3 length: 16 amino acids. CDR3 nucleotide sequence: TGTGCCAGCAGCCCAAACTGGGGGGGAATGGCAGATACGCAGTATTTT. Its translation: CASSPNWGGMADTQYF.

V gene TRBV7-2 combines with J gene TRBJ2-7; D gene unclear. V lost 6 bases and J lost 0, with 6 bases in between. The CDR3 totals 12 residues. Germline V gene lookup returns CDR1 SGHTA and CDR2 FQGNSA. The CDR3 DNA follows: TGTGCCAGCAGACAGTCCTCCTACGAGCAGTACTTC. Translating it yields CASRQSSYEQYF.

This clonotype was observed at least ten times. The chain couples TRBV27 to TRBJ1-1; weak D call: TRBD1 (6 bases). The V gene's germline CDR1 is MNHEY and CDR2 SMNVEV (reference sequence). This CDR3 has 16 residues. V was shortened by 3 bases and J by 6 bases, with 20 bases between the two germline ends. CDR3 residues: CASSFQSIRGGSEAFF. For the CDR3, the DNA is TGTGCCAGCAGTTTTCAATCGATAAGAGGGGGTTCTGAAGCTTTCTTT.